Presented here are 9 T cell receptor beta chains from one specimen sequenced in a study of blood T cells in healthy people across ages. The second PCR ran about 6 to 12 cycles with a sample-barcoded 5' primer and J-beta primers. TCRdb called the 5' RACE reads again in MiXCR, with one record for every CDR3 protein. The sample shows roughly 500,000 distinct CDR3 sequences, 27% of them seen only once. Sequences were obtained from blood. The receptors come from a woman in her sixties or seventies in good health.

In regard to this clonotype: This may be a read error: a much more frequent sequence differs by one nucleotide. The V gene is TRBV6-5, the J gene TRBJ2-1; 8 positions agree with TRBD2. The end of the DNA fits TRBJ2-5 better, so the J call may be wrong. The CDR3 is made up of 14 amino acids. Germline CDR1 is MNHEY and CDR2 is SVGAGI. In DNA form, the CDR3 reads TGTGCCAGCAGTTACCCCGGGGGGGCTGAGACCCAGTACTTC. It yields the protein CASSYPGGAETQYF.

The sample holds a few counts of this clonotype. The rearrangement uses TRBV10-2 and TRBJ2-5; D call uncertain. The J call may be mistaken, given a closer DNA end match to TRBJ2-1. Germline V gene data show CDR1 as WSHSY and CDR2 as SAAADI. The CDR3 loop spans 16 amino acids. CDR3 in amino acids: CASSESVGHGYNEQFF. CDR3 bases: TGCGCCAGCAGTGAGTCGGTCGGGCACGGTTACAATGAGCAGTTCTTC.

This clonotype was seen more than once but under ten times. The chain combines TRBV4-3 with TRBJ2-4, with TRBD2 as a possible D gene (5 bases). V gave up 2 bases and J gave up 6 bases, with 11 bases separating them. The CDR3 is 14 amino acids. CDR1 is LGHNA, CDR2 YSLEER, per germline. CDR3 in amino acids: CASSQTRVGNIQYF. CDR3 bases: TGCGCCAGCAGCCAAACTAGGGTTGGAAACATTCAGTACTTC.

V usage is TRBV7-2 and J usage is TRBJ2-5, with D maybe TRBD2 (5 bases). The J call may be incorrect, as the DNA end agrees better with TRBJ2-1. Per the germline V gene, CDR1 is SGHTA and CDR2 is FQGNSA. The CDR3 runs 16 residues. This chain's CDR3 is CASSLVASPPRNEQFF. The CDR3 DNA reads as TGTGCCAGCAGCTTAGTGGCTAGCCCTCCGCGGAATGAGCAGTTCTTC.

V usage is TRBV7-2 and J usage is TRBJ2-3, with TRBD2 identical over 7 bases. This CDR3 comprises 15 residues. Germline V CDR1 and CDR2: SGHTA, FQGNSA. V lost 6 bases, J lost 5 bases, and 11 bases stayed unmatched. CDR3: CASRPPGEGGDTQYF. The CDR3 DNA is TGTGCCAGCAGGCCTCCCGGGGAGGGCGGAGATACGCAGTATTTT.

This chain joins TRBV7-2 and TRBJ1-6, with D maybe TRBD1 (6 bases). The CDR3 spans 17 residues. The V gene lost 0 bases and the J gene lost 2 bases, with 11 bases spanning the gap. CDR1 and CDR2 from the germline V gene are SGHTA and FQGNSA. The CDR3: CASSLAQGRTYNSPLHF. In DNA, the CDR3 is TGTGCCAGCAGCTTAGCGCAGGGGAGGACCTATAATTCACCCCTCCACTTT.

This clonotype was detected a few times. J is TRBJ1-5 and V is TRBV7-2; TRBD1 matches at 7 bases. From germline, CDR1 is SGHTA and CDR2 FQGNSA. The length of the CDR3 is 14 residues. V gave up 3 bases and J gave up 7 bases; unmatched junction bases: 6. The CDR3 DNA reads TGTGCCAGCAGCTTGACAGGGCCCCTCCAGCCCCAGCATTTT. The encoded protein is CASSLTGPLQPQHF. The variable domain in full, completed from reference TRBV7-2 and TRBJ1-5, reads GAGVSQSPSNKVTEKGKDVELRCDPISGHTALYWYRQSLGQGLEFLIYFQGNSAPDKSGLPSDRFSAERTGGSVSTLTIQRTQQEDSAVYLCASSLTGPLQPQHFGDGTRLSIL.

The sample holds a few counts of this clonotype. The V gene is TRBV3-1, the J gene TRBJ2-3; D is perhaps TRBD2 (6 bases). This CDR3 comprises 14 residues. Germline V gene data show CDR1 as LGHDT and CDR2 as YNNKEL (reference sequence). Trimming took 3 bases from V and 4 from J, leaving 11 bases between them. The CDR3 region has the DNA TGTGCCAGCAGCCAGGGGGGTCCTCCAGATACGCAGTATTTT. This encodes CASSQGGPPDTQYF.

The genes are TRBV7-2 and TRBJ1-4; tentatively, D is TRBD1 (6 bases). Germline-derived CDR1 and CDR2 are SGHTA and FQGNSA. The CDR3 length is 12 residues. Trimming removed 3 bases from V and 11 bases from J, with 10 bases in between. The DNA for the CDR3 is TGTGCCAGCAGCTTTACCAGGGGCAAACTGTTTTTT. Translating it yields CASSFTRGKLFF.